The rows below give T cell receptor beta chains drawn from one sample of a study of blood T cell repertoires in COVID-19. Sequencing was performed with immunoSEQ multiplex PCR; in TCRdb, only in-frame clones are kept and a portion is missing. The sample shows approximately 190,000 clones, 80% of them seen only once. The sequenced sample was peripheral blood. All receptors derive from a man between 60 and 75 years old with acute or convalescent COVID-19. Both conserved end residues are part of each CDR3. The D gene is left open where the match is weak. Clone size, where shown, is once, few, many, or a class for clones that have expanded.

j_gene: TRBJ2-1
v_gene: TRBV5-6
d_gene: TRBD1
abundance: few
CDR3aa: CASTSRDRYYNEQFF
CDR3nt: TGTGCCAGCACATCTCGGGACAGATATTACAATGAGCAGTTCTTC

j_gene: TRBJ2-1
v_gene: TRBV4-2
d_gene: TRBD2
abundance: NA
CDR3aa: CASSQVAGGPGYNEQFF
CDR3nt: TGTGCCAGCAGCCAAGTGGCGGGGGGGCCAGGCTACAATGAGCAGTTCTTC

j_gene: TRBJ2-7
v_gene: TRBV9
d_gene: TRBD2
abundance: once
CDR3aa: CASSPSGGLYYEQYF
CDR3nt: TGTGCCAGCAGTCCAAGCGGGGGGCTTTACTACGAGCAGTACTTC

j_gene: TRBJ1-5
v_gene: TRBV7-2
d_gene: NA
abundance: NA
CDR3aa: CASTITGQPQHF
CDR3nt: TGTGCCAGCACCATCACGGGTCAGCCCCAGCATTTT

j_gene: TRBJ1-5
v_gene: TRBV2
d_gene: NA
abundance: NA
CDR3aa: CASNIRAGNQPQHF
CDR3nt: TGTGCCAGCAATATCAGGGCGGGCAATCAGCCCCAGCATTTT

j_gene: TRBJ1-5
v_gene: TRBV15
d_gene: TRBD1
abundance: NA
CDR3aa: CATSRDRENQPQHF
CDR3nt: TGTGCCACCAGCAGGGACAGGGAGAATCAGCCCCAGCATTTT

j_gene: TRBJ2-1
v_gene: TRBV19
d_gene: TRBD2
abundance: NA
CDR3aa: CASSFSGRVGGEQFF
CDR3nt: TGTGCCAGTAGTTTTAGCGGGAGGGTAGGGGGGGAGCAGTTCTTC

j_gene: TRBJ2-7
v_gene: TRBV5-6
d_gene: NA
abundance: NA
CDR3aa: CASSLIQEPYEQYF
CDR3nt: TGTGCCAGCAGCTTGATACAGGAACCCTACGAGCAGTACTTC

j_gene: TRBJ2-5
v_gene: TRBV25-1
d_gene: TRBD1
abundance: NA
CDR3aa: CASREQQGKTQYF
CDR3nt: TGTGCCAGCAGGGAGCAACAGGGGAAGACCCAGTACTTC

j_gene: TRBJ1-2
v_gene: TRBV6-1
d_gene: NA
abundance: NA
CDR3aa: CASSEALRYGYTF
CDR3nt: TGTGCCAGCAGTGAAGCGCTACGATATGGCTACACCTTC

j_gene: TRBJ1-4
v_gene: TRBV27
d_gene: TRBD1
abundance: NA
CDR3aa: CASSQTGGPNEKLFF
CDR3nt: TGTGCCAGCAGTCAAACAGGGGGTCCTAATGAAAAACTGTTTTTT

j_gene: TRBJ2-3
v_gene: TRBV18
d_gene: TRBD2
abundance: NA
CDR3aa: CASSTLADHSTDTQYF
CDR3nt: TGTGCCAGCTCAACTCTAGCGGACCATAGCACAGATACGCAGTATTTT

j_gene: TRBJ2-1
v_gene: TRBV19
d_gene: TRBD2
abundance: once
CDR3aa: CASSGLAGRYNEQFF
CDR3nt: TGTGCCAGTAGTGGACTAGCGGGTCGCTACAATGAGCAGTTCTTC

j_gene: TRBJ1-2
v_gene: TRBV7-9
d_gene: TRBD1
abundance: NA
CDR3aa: CASSLEGALGYTF
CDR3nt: TGTGCCAGCAGCTTAGAGGGGGCGCTTGGCTACACCTTC

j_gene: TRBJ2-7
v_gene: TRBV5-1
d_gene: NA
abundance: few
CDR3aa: CASSLNAGSEEQYF
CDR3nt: TGCGCCAGCAGCTTGAATGCCGGGTCGGAGGAGCAGTACTTC

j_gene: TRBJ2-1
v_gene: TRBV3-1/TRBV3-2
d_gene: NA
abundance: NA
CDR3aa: CASSPTNFGYNEQFF
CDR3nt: TGTGCCAGCAGCCCCACTAACTTCGGGTACAATGAGCAGTTCTTC

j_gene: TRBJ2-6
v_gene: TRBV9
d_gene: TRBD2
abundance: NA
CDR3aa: CASSVAGGPGANVLTF
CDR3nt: TGTGCCAGCAGCGTAGCGGGAGGCCCTGGGGCCAACGTCCTGACTTTC

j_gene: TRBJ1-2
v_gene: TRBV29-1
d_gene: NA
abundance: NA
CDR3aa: CSVESWEWGYTF
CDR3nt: TGCAGCGTTGAGAGCTGGGAGTGGGGCTACACCTTC

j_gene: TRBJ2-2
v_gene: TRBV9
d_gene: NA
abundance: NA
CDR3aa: CASSLNTGELFF
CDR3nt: TGTGCCAGCAGCTTAAACACCGGGGAGCTGTTTTTT

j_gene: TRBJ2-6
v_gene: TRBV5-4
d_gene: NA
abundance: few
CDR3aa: CASSLVVASGANVLTF
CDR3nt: TGTGCCAGCAGCTTGGTGGTGGCCTCTGGGGCCAACGTCCTGACTTTC

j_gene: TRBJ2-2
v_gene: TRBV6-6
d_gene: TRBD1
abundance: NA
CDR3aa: CASSYSSGGGSGELFF
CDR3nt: TGTGCCAGCAGTTACTCGTCAGGGGGCGGCTCCGGGGAGCTGTTTTTT

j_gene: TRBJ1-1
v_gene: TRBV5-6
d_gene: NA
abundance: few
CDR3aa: CASRPGPFFFTEAFF
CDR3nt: TGTGCCAGCAGACCAGGGCCTTTCTTTTTCACTGAAGCTTTCTTT